Listed below are T cell receptor beta chains from one sample, sequenced in a study of cytomegalovirus exposure and HLA in healthy donors. Clones were read by immunoSEQ multiplex PCR, and TCRdb kept only the in-frame ones, dropping some. The table records some 190,000 clones, approximately 70% of them present only once. Sequenced material: PBMCs. The receptors here all came from a woman aged 25 to 45 in good health and CMV-seropositive. Both conserved end residues are trimmed from each CDR3. The order of the fields is clone size, V gene, CDR3 protein. Clone sizes are given selectively: once, few, many, or a class where the clone is expanded.

few	TRBV6-6	ASSASPGGGREKLF
few	TRBV5-4	ASSFWAPANYGYT
NA	TRBV5-1	ASSNGLAGGSTDTQY
NA	TRBV7-8	ASRTGLSGGGEKLF
NA	TRBV5-1	ASSGPSGSYSNEQF
NA	TRBV4-1	ASSSELAGIEDEQF
NA	TRBV5-4	ASSRGGTSGSNEQF
NA	TRBV6-1	ASSGHRVNAEAF
NA	TRBV9	ASSVLMAGGYNEQF
NA	TRBV6-4	ASRVDRRETQY
NA	TRBV7-7	ASSSQLAGGVNEQF
few	TRBV27	ASTKDRAGTEAF
NA	TRBV11-2	ASSPGLHTDTQY
NA	TRBV6-5	ASSYQWGSNQPQH
NA	TRBV25-1	ASSAGDRHQETQY
NA	TRBV13	ASSSEGGDEQF
NA	TRBV7-8	ASSLVVGLADPEQY
NA	TRBV10-2	ASKSTGEETQY
NA	TRBV7-9	ASSSTQTGLAADTQY
NA	TRBV6-5	ASSYTTSAYEQY
NA	TRBV4-1	ASSQGQGLNTGELF
NA	TRBV13	ASSFLRTRTDTQY
NA	TRBV29-1	SVSAGGGNTEAF
few	TRBV5-4	ASSYRQGQETQY
NA	TRBV6-1	ASSRGLAGATEQF
NA	TRBV7-9	ASVKQGVGEAF
NA	TRBV29-1	SVEWREGEQY
once	TRBV18	ASSPPGQANQPQH
NA	TRBV6-1	ASRKDRGNTGELF
NA	TRBV4-1	ASSQGVSSYNEQF
NA	TRBV5-4	ASSLGPPEETQY
NA	TRBV5-1	ASFPRGGTGELF
NA	TRBV6-1	ASSRDRGLDEQY
NA	TRBV28	ASSLPRGTEAF
NA	TRBV13	ASSLGIGGGYNEQF
NA	TRBV2	ASSETVTGELF
NA	TRBV27	ASSSRLLAGAEQF
once	TRBV6-5	ASSSSGTGITYEQY
NA	TRBV4-1	ASSQELAGVVGANVLT
NA	TRBV29-1	SVGTSGSLYNEQF
NA	TRBV7-2	ASSPTGLNQPQH
NA	TRBV28	ASSLSASGATKNIQY
NA	TRBV19	ASSMRLTYEQY
NA	TRBV28	ASSTWDRAGQPQH
NA	TRBV18	ASSPFRVVPYEQY
NA	TRBV2	ASRGLLPGELF
NA	TRBV14	ASSQSQRNDVWETQY
once	TRBV11-2	ASSLEDPGGNIQY
NA	TRBV7-6	ASSPLGWREKRETQY
NA	TRBV4-2	ASSPGRHTGELF
NA	TRBV6-1	ASSESRFQETQY
few	TRBV29-1	SFTPREQY
NA	TRBV15	ATSRGANQPQH
NA	TRBV7-9	ASSLDRGDYGYT